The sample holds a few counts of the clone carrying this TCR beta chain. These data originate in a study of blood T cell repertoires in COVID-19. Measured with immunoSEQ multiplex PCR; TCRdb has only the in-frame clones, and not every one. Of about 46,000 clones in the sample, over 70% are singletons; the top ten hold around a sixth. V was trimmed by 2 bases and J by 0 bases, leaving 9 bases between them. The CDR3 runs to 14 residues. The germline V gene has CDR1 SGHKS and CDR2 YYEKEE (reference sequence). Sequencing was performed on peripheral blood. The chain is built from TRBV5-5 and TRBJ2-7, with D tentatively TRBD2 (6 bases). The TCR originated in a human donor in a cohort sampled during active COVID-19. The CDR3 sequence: CASSFGSGSYEQYF. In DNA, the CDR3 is TGTGCCAGCAGCTTTGGTAGCGGCTCCTACGAGCAGTACTTC.